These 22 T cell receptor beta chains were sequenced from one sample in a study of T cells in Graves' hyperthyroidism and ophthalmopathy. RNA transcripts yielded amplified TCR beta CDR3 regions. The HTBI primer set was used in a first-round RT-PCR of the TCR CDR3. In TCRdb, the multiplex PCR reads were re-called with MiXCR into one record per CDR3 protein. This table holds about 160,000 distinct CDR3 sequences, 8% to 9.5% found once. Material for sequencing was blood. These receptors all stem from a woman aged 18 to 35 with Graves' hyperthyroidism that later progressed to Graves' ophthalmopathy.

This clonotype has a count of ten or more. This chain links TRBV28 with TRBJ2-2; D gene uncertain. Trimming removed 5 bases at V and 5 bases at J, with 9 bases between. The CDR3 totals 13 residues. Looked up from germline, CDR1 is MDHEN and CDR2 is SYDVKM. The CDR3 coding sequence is TGTGCCAGCAGTCTAACGGCTACCGGGGAGCTGTTTTTT. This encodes CASSLTATGELFF.

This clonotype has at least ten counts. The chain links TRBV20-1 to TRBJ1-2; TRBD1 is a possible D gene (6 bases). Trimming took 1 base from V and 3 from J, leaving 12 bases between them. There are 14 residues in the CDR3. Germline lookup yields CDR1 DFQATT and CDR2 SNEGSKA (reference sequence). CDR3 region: CSARAGTWDYGYTF. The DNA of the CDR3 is TGCAGTGCTAGAGCAGGGACATGGGACTATGGCTACACCTTC.

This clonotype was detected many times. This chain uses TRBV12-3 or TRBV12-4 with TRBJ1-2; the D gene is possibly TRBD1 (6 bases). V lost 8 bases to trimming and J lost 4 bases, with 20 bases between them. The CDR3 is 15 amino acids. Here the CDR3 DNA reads TGTGCCAGCGGGAGGACAGAGTGGAACCCCTATGGCTACACCTTC. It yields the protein CASGRTEWNPYGYTF.

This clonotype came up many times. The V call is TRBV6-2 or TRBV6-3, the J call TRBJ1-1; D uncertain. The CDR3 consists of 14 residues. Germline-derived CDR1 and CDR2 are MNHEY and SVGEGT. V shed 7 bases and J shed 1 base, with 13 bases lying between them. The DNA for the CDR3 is TGTGCCAGCACCTTACTGGCCGGGAACACTGAAGCTTTCTTT. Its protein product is CASTLLAGNTEAFF.

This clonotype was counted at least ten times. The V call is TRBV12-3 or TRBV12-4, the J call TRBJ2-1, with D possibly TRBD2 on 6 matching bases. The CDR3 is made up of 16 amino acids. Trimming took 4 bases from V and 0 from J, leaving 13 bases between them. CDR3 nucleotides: TGTGCCAGCAGTTCTCTTCGGGGGAGCTCCTACAATGAGCAGTTCTTC. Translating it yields CASSSLRGSSYNEQFF.

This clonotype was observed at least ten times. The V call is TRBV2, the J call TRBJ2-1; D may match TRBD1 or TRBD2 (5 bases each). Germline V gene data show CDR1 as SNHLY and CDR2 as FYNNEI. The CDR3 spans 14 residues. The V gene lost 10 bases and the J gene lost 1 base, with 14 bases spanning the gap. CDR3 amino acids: CATVGTASYNEQFF. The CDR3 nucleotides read TGTGCCACCGTAGGGACCGCATCCTACAATGAGCAGTTCTTC.

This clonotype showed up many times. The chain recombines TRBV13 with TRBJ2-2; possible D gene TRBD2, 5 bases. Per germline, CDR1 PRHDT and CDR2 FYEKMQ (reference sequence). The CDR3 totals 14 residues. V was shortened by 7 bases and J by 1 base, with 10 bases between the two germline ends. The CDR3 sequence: CASNTGENTGELFF. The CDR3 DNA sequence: TGTGCCAGCAATACCGGGGAGAACACCGGGGAGCTGTTTTTT.

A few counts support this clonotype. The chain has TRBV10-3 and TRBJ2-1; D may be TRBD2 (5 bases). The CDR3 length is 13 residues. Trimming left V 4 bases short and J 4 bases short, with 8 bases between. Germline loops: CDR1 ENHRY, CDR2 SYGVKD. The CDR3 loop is CAISATTYNEQFF. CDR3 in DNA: TGTGCCATCAGTGCGACTACATACAATGAGCAGTTCTTC.

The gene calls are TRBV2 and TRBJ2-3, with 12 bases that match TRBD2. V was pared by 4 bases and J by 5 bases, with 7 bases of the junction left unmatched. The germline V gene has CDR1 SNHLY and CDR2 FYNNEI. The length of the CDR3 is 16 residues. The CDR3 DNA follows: TGTGCCAGCAGTGGGGCTAGCGGGGGGGCGTTAGATACGCAGTATTTT. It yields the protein CASSGASGGALDTQYF.

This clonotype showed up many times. The CDR3: CASSEDRGYITDTQYF. DNA for the CDR3: TGTGCCAGCAGTGAAGACAGGGGTTATATCACAGATACGCAGTATTTT. The chain employs TRBV6-1 and TRBJ2-3; 7 positions match TRBD1. Germline trimming cut 1 base from V and 2 bases from J; bases unmatched to any gene: 6. The CDR3 length is 16 residues. CDR1 is MNHNS, CDR2 SASEGT, per germline.

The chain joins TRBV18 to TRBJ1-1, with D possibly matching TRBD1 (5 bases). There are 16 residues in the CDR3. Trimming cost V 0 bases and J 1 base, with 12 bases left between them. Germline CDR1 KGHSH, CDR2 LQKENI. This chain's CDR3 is CASSPPSRGSNTEAFF. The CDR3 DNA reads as TGTGCCAGCTCACCACCTTCCCGGGGCTCGAACACTGAAGCTTTCTTT.

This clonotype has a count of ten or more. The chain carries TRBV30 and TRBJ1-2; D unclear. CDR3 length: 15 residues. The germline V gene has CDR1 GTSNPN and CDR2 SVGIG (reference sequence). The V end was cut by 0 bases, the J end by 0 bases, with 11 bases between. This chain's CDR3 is CAWSVPRIANYGYTF. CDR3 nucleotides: TGTGCCTGGAGTGTACCCAGGATAGCTAACTATGGCTACACCTTC.

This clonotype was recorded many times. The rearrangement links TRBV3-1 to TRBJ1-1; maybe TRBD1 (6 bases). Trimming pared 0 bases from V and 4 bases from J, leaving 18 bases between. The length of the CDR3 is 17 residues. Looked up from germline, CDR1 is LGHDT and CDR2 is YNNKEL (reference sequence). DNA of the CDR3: TGTGCCAGCAGCCAAGATCGGACAGTACTCCGGCTCACTGAAGCTTTCTTT. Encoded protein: CASSQDRTVLRLTEAFF. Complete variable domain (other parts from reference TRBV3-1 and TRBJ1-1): DTAVSQTPKYLVTQMGNDKSIKCEQNLGHDTMYWYKQDSKKFLKIMFSYNNKELIINETVPNRFSPKSPDKAHLNLHINSLELGDSAVYFCASSQDRTVLRLTEAFFGQGTRLTVV.

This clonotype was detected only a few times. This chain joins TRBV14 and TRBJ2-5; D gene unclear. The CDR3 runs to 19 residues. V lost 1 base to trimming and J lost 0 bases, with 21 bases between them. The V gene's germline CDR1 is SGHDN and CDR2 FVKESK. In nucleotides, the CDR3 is TGTGCCAGCAGCCAAGTCCCGCCCGGCCCTCACTTATACCAAGAGACCCAGTACTTC. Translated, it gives CASSQVPPGPHLYQETQYF.

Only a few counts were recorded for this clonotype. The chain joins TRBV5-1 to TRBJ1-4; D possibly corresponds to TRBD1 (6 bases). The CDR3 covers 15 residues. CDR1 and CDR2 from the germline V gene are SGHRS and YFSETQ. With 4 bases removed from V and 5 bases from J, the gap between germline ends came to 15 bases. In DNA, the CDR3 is TGCGCCAGCAGCACGGACAGATTCGACAATGAAAAACTGTTTTTT. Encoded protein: CASSTDRFDNEKLFF.

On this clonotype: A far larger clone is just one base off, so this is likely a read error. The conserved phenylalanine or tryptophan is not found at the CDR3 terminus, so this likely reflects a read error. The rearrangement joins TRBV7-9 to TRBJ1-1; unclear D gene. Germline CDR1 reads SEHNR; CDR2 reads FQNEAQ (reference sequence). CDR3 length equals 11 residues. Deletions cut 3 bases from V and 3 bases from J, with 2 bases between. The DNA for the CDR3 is TGTGCCAGCAGCTTGGACACTGAAGCTTTCCTT. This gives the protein CASSLDTEAFL.

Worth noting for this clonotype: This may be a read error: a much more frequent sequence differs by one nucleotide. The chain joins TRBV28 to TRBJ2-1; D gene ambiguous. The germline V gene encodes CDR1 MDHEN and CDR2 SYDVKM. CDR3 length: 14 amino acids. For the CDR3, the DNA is TGTGCCAGCAGTTTTAAGATCTCCTACAATAAGCAGTTCTTC. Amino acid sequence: CASSFKISYNKQFF. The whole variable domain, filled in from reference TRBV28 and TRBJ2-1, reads DVKVTQSSRYLVKRTGEKVFLECVQDMDHENMFWYRQDPGLGLRLIYFSYDVKMKEKGDIPEGYSVSREKKERFSLILESASTNQTSMYLCASSFKISYNKQFFGPGTRLTVL.

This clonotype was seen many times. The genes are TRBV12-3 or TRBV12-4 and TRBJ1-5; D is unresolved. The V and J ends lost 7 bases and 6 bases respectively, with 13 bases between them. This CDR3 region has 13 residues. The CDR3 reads CASTTGGRQPQHF. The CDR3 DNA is TGTGCCAGCACAACGGGAGGTCGTCAGCCCCAGCATTTT.

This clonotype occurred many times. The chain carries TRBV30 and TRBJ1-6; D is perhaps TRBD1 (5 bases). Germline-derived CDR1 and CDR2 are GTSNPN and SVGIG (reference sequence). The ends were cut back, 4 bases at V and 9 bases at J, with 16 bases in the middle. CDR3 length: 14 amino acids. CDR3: CAWKAGGDASPLHF. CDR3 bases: TGTGCCTGGAAGGCGGGAGGGGATGCTTCACCCCTCCACTTT.

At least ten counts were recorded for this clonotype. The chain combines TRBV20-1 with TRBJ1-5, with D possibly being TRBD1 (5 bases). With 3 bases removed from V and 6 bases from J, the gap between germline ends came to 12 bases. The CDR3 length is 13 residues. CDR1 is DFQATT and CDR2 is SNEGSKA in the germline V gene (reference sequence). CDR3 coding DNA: TGCAGTGCTAGTACGGGACGGGGTCAGCCCCAGCATTTT. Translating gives CSASTGRGQPQHF.

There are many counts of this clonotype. CDR3 DNA: TGTGCCAGCGGGCCGTCTTGGGGAGAGTCACCCCTCCACTTT. This encodes CASGPSWGESPLHF. The chain combines TRBV28 with TRBJ1-6, with unresolved D. V was trimmed by 8 bases and J by 10 bases, leaving 18 bases between them. The CDR3 length is 14 residues. CDR1 is MDHEN and CDR2 is SYDVKM in the germline V gene.

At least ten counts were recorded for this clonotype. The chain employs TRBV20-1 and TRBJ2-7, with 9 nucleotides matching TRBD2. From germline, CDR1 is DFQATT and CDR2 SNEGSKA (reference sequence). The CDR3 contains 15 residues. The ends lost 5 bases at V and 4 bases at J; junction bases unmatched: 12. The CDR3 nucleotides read TGCAGTGCTTCCGCCTTTAGCGGGAGCTCATACGAGCAGTACTTC. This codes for CSASAFSGSSYEQYF.